This TCR beta chain was captured by sequencing in a study of identical twins listed by TCRdb under 2016. Describing the broader study: To test whether fetal clonotypes persist, the study used deep sequencing on TCR alpha and beta repertoires from monozygotic twins, unrelated adults of various ages, and cord blood. To rule out contamination, replicate twin experiments were performed at different times with different library preparation protocols.

Only healthy Caucasian donors were included. CDR1 and CDR2 were assigned from the germline V gene (reference sequence) as DFQATT and SNEGSKA. At the junction V is shortened by 6 bases and J by 3 bases; bases outside the gene matches: 13. The CDR3 holds 16 amino acids from the cysteine to the phenylalanine. The entry retains the CDR3 DNA only, 48 bases that are in frame from base 1. The library was generated by 5' RACE. Sequenced on an Illumina HiSeq 2000. Template switching added a universal primer binding site, and the final cDNA carried a unique molecular identifier that allowed TCR cDNA molecules to be counted accurately. Specific primers in the conserved constant-segment region were used to synthesize first-strand cDNA for TCR alpha and beta chains. To control for contamination, each cDNA library was double barcoded with a SMART-Mk sample barcode plus Illumina barcodes. TruSeq adapter sequences, together with Illumina sample barcodes, were added in two successive PCR steps. TCR alpha and beta cDNA libraries were sequenced on the Illumina HiSeq platform with custom primers. The published analysis was carried out like this. MiGEC was used to process raw reads and extract unique molecular identifiers, and MiXCR was used to find CDR3 positions. Recombination models were inferred per individual with the repgenHMM and IGoR tools using an EM algorithm. Shared clonotype analysis was performed with the tcR package in R, normalizing sharing by the product of cloneset sizes. To study raw recombination without the effects of thymic and clonal selection, out-of-frame nonproductive sequences were analyzed. The raw public data were reprocessed by TCRdb itself: fastp quality trimming at Q25, MiXCR clonotype calling, in-frame beta chains only. Rows with a matching CDR3 protein are joined into one entry that keeps the most common DNA and genes. The V and J calls were not made by the authors but by TCRdb's processing. This sample holds some 1,700,000 distinct CDR3 sequences; less than 35% were observed only once. Roughly 0.3% of the sample lies in the top ten.

Overall results and qualifications from the work: Out-of-frame TCR alpha sequences shared between twins showed an excess of low generation-probability sequences compared with coincidental sharing between unrelated individuals. A weaker excess of twin sharing was found in beta out-of-frame sequences because the signal-to-noise ratio was lowered by fewer shared sequences. Because the same donors could not be followed over many years, the conclusions relied on cross-sectional statistical analysis. Zero-insertion analyses could be partly confounded by invariant T cells such as MAIT and iNKT, though diverse VJ usage argued against such confounding for most clonotypes. Fewer insertions were carried by abundant cord blood beta clonotypes, a similar but weaker trend appeared in young adult naive repertoires, and no such trend appeared in memory repertoires. In monozygotic twins, recombination models systematically underestimated out-of-frame TCR alpha sharing, but the models matched the sharing seen between unrelated individuals.

In this sample, this clonotype turned up once. Which antigen it targets is not known. No qualities accompany the bases; no much larger clone lies one base away. Sequencing used cord blood. The rearrangement combines TRBV20-1 with TRBJ2-5, with TRBD1 matching 10 junction bases. The sequence derives from a newborn girl in good health. Here is the DNA: TGCAGTGCCCTCCTCCGGACAGGGGGGCTAAAAGAGACCCAGTACTTC. Protein translation: CSALLRTGGLKETQYF.